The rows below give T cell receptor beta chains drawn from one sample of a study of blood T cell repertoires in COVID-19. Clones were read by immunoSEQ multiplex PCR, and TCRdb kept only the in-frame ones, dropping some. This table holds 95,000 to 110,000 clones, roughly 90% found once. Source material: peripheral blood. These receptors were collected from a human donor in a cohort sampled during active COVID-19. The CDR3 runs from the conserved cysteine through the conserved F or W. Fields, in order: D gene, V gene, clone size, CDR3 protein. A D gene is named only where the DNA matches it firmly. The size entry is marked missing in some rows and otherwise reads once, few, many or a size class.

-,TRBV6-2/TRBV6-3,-,CASSPLGSFYGYTF
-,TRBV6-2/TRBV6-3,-,CASSYSIFGKQYLYEQYF
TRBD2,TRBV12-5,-,CASANLPLAGGPIIYEQYF
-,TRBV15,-,CATSRQGLEAFF
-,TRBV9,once,CASSTGSHNEQFF
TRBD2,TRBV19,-,CASTQLAGAGETQYF
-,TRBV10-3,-,CAISTGNAHAFF
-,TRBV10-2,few,CASRTGTRAYEQYF
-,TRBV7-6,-,CASSLTDNEQFF
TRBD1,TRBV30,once,CAWGDREAFF